Sequencing of this T cell receptor beta chain was carried out in a study of T-cell reconstitution after alpha-beta-depleted transplantation in children. The CDR3 contains 12 residues. V was cut by 0 bases and J by 7 bases, with 7 bases left in between. Germline CDR1 GTSNPN, CDR2 SVGIG (reference sequence). Unique molecular identifiers were used to barcode this TCRbeta library. MiXCR, applied by TCRdb to the PCR reads, yields one record per CDR3 protein. There are 250,000 to 300,000 distinct CDR3 sequences in the sample; around 10% occur only once, and roughly 7.1% lies in the top ten. This clonotype was detected only a few times. The antigen is undetermined. General study findings and limits: Where alpha-beta T cells came from about two months after transplant was reportedly several hundred expanded graft clones.

The sequencing here drew on PBMCs, taken before TCRalphabeta/CD19-depleted stem cell transplant. This clonotype was obtained from a boy in the first two years of life with acute myeloid leukemia, due to receive a stem cell transplant. The chain joins TRBV30 to TRBJ2-4; D remains ambiguous. CDR3 protein: CAWSVGMNIQYF. The CDR3, as DNA: TGTGCCTGGAGTGTTGGGATGAACATTCAGTACTTC.